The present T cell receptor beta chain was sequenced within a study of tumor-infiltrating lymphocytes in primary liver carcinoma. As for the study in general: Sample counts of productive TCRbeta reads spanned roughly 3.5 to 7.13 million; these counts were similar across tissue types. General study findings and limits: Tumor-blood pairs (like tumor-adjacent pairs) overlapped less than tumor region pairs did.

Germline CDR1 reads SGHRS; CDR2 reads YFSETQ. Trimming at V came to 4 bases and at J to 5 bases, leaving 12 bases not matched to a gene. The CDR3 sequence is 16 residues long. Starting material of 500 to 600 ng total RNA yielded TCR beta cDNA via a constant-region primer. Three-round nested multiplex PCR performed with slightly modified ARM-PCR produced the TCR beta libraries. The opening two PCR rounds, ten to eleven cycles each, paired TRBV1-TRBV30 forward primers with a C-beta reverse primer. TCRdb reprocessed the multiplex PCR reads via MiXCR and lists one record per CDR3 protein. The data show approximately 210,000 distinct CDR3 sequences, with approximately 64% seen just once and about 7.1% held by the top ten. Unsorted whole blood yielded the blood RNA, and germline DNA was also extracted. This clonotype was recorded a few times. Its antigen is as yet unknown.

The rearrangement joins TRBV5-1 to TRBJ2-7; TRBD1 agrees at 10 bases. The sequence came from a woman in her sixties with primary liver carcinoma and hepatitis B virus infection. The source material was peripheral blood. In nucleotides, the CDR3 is TGCGCCAGCAGCCTCAGGCCGGACAGGGGGGACAACGAGCAGTACTTC. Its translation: CASSLRPDRGDNEQYF.